The clone carrying this T cell receptor (beta chain) appeared a few times. Its target is not known. The data are from a study of T cells in Graves' hyperthyroidism and ophthalmopathy. Overall study findings and caveats: In the blood, most expanded thyroid clonotypes above 0.001 appeared as well. In simple terms, a model built on 13 V-J features told ophthalmopathy apart from stable hyperthyroidism.

Reasons for excluding patients were uncontrolled infection, other autoimmune disease, pregnancy or lactation. Authors of the study amplified TCR beta CDR3 regions from RNA transcripts. An initial round of RT-PCR targeting the TCR CDR3 relied on the HTBI primer set. TCRdb used MiXCR to reprocess the multiplex PCR reads, holding one entry per CDR3 protein. The table lists 600,000 to 700,000 distinct CDR3 sequences, 45% of them singletons. Germline-derived CDR1 and CDR2 are SGHTA and FQGNSA. J lost 4 bases, V lost 1 base, and 3 bases had no gene match. The length of the CDR3 is 15 residues. The V call is TRBV7-2, the J call TRBJ2-5; 10 positions agree with TRBD1. The sequence was collected from an adult man with Graves' disease, either hyperthyroidism or ophthalmopathy (not recorded which). The sequencing sample was made of peripheral blood or thyroid tissue (not recorded which). The CDR3 reads CASSLVRTGGETQYF. As DNA, the CDR3 is TGTGCCAGCAGCTTAGTTCGGACAGGGGGAGAGACCCAGTACTTC.